Below are 4 T cell receptor beta chains sequenced from a single sample in a study of T cell changes during pregnancy in multiple sclerosis. Measured with immunoSEQ multiplex PCR; TCRdb has only the in-frame clones, and not every one. The sample has 60,000 to 85,000 clones, about nine tenths seen once. Sequenced here: peripheral blood, sampled in the second trimester of pregnancy. Every receptor here comes from a female donor with multiple sclerosis, enrolled in a pregnancy study.

The chain uses TRBV5-6 and TRBJ1-5, with D unresolved. In germline, CDR1 is SGHDT, CDR2 YYEEEE. This CDR3 spans 14 amino acids. V shed 1 base and J shed 2 bases, with 7 bases lying between them. The CDR3: CASSLLQGNQPQHF. The CDR3 DNA reads as TGTGCCAGCAGCTTGCTTCAGGGCAATCAGCCCCAGCATTTT.

The rearrangement links TRBV27 to TRBJ1-3, with 8 nucleotides matching TRBD1. Trimming cost V 8 bases and J 2 bases; bases outside gene matches: 5. In germline, CDR1 is MNHEY, CDR2 SMNVEV (reference sequence). The CDR3 covers 14 residues. The CDR3 DNA is TGTGCCAGCGGTGAGGACAGGGCTGGAAACACCATATATTTT. It is translated as CASGEDRAGNTIYF.

The chain employs TRBV30 and TRBJ2-5; D is unclear. V lost 0 bases and J 5 bases, leaving 4 bases between the germline ends. There are 11 residues in the CDR3. CDR1 GTSNPN and CDR2 SVGIG come from the germline V gene (reference sequence). CDR3 protein: CAWSVSETQYF. CDR3 bases: TGTGCCTGGAGTGTATCGGAGACCCAGTACTTC.

The chain couples TRBV6-6 to TRBJ2-4; tentatively, D is TRBD1 (6 bases). The CDR3 is made up of 14 amino acids. The V gene lost 9 bases and the J gene lost 1 base, with 13 bases spanning the gap. CDR1 MNHNY and CDR2 SVGAGI come from the germline V gene (reference sequence). The CDR3 reads CARVQGSAKNIQYF. CDR3 nucleotide sequence: TGTGCCAGGGTCCAGGGGTCTGCCAAAAACATTCAGTACTTC.